The 2 T cell receptor beta chains below were found in one sample sequenced in a study of cytomegalovirus exposure and HLA in healthy donors. The PCR was carried out with 60 Vbeta primers and 13 Jbeta primers. Sequencing used immunoSEQ multiplex PCR; TCRdb keeps in-frame clones, though not all of them. The sample yields roughly 130,000 clones, 60% to 85% seen once. Sequences were obtained from PBMCs. Source of these receptors: a male donor in good health and CMV-seropositive.

The rearrangement links TRBV28 to TRBJ2-7; D call uncertain. CDR1 and CDR2 (germline): MDHEN, SYDVKM. V lost 1 base, J lost 2 bases, and 9 bases lay in between. This CDR3 has 14 amino acids. The CDR3 region has the DNA TGTGCCAGCAGTTTATTCAGGCACCCCTACGAGCAGTACTTC. Amino acid sequence: CASSLFRHPYEQYF.

The rearrangement joins TRBV28 to TRBJ2-3; TRBD1 aligns across 7 bases. The CDR3 loop spans 13 amino acids. Germline V lookup: CDR1 MDHEN, CDR2 SYDVKM. The V gene end was trimmed by 9 bases and the J gene end by 4 bases; junction bases not matched to a gene: 7. CDR3 DNA: TGTGCCAGGTCACAGGGGTTGGCAGATACGCAGTATTTT. Translation: CARSQGLADTQYF.